Shown below are 28 T cell receptor beta chains from a single sample sequenced in a study of shared clonotypes between healthy human individuals. Positively selected for CCR7, the CD45RO-negative cells used as naive CD8 cells excluded terminally differentiated effector memory CD45RA+ cells. Repertoires were generated with immunoSEQ multiplex PCR, while TCRdb's copy carries only in-frame clones and drops some. The sample includes about 680,000 clones, roughly nine tenths of them seen just once. Sequencing input: naive CD8+ T cells sorted from blood. All receptors come from a man in his thirties or forties in good health.

V is TRBV7-9 and J is TRBJ2-1; no reliable D call. The CDR3 is 16 amino acids. Trimming left V 0 bases short and J 5 bases short, with 14 bases between. CDR1 is SEHNR and CDR2 is FQNEAQ in the germline V gene (reference sequence). CDR3 sequence: CASSLARLDRDNEQFF. DNA for the CDR3: TGTGCCAGCAGCTTAGCGCGGCTGGATCGGGACAATGAGCAGTTCTTC.

The genes are TRBV25-1 and TRBJ2-7; D unclear. The CDR3 runs 13 residues. V lost 3 bases and J lost 5, with 11 bases in between. Germline CDR1 is MGHDK and CDR2 is SYGVNS. The CDR3 loop is CASSEKVRNEQYF. The CDR3 nucleotides are TGTGCCAGCAGTGAGAAGGTTAGGAACGAGCAGTACTTC.

This clone was picked up one time. The J gene is TRBJ1-5, the V gene TRBV6-5, with D perhaps TRBD1 (6 bases). Germline CDR1 and CDR2: MNHEY and SVGAGI. The CDR3 runs 13 residues. Trimming cost V 2 bases and J 5 bases, with 7 bases left between them. The CDR3 nucleotides are TGTGCCAGCAGTTACAGGGGGGATCAGCCCCAGCATTTT. This translates into CASSYRGDQPQHF.

This clone was seen just once. The chain carries TRBV6-6 and TRBJ2-7, with 8 bases that match TRBD1. The CDR3 spans 13 residues. The germline gives CDR1 MNHNY, CDR2 SVGAGI (reference sequence). J gave up 2 bases and V 8 bases, and 5 bases lay outside the gene matches. CDR3 in amino acids: CASCDRGAYEQYF. DNA for the CDR3: TGTGCCAGCTGCGACAGGGGAGCCTACGAGCAGTACTTC.

The chain joins TRBV19 to TRBJ2-6; TRBD1 agrees at 7 bases. CDR1 is LNHDA and CDR2 is SQIVND in the germline V gene (reference sequence). The ends lost 7 bases at V and 4 bases at J; junction bases unmatched: 4. The CDR3 is 14 residues long. The CDR3 reads CASTTGPGANVLTF. The CDR3 region has the DNA TGTGCCAGTACGACAGGGCCCGGGGCCAACGTCCTGACTTTC.

The chain combines TRBV5-6 with TRBJ2-1; TRBD2 agrees at 12 bases. The germline V gene encodes CDR1 SGHDT and CDR2 YYEEEE. Unmatched junction bases numbered 10, after V lost 4 bases and J lost 2 bases. The CDR3 extends over 18 amino acids. This chain's CDR3 is CASSHPSPSGRAYNEQFF. The CDR3 bases are TGTGCCAGCAGCCATCCCAGCCCTAGCGGGAGGGCCTACAATGAGCAGTTCTTC.

This chain joins TRBV19 and TRBJ2-1; TRBD2 matches at 11 bases. CDR3 length equals 15 residues. Germline V gene data show CDR1 as LNHDA and CDR2 as SQIVND (reference sequence). V lost 6 bases to trimming and J lost 4 bases; unmatched junction nucleotides: 5. The CDR3 here is CASRPGTSGYNEQFF. The CDR3 coding sequence is TGTGCCAGTAGACCCGGGACTAGCGGATACAATGAGCAGTTCTTC.

This clone was seen more than once but under ten times. The V and J genes are TRBV27 and TRBJ2-7; TRBD1 might be the D (6 bases). Germline V lookup: CDR1 MNHEY, CDR2 SMNVEV (reference sequence). The V gene lost 5 bases and the J gene lost 2 bases, with 7 bases spanning the gap. The CDR3 totals 12 residues. The CDR3 is CASSRGTYEQYF. The DNA of the CDR3 is TGTGCCAGCAGTAGGGGGACCTACGAGCAGTACTTC.

The sample holds one count of this clone. The rearrangement links TRBV28 to TRBJ1-4; D may be TRBD1 (5 bases). V was trimmed by 5 bases and J by 0 bases, leaving 16 bases between them. The CDR3 is 17 amino acids. Germline loops: CDR1 MDHEN, CDR2 SYDVKM. CDR3 in amino acids: CASSHDRIAATNEKLFF. The CDR3, as DNA: TGTGCCAGCAGTCATGACAGAATCGCAGCAACTAATGAAAAACTGTTTTTT.

The V and J genes are TRBV29-1 and TRBJ2-2; D ambiguous. CDR1 is SQVTM and CDR2 is ANQGSEA in the germline V gene. The CDR3 is 13 amino acids. V was shortened by 5 bases and J by 5 bases, with 12 bases between the two germline ends. DNA for the CDR3: TGCAGCGTTTTTGGGTTGGGAACCGGGGAGCTGTTTTTT. Translated, it gives CSVFGLGTGELFF.

The chain carries TRBV25-1 and TRBJ2-1, with TRBD2 identical over 7 bases. J lost 3 bases, V lost 3 bases, and 8 bases had no gene match. The CDR3 covers 16 residues. Germline lookup yields CDR1 MGHDK and CDR2 SYGVNS. The CDR3 coding sequence is TGTGCCAGCAGTGAGGTCCGGGACTATCTCTACAATGAGCAGTTCTTC. Its protein product is CASSEVRDYLYNEQFF.

The chain combines TRBV7-9 with TRBJ1-4; possibly TRBD1 for D (5 bases). Germline values: CDR1 SEHNR, CDR2 FQNEAQ (reference sequence). CDR3 length: 15 amino acids. V gave up 2 bases and J gave up 2 bases, with 9 bases separating them. The CDR3 coding sequence is TGTGCCAGCAGCTTAATCCGACAGACTAATGAAAAACTGTTTTTT. As protein: CASSLIRQTNEKLFF.

As concerns this clone: A read error likely explains this, since a far larger clone differs by one base. V gene TRBV6-1 combines with J gene TRBJ2-2; 9 positions agree with TRBD2. Germline-derived CDR1 and CDR2 are MNHNS and SASEGT. The trim removed 4 bases at V and 1 base at J, leaving 1 base unmatched. This CDR3 is built from 15 residues. CDR3 coding DNA: TGTGCCAGCAGTGTGACTAGCGGGAACACCGGGGAGCTGTTTTTT. Encoded protein: CASSVTSGNTGELFF.

Of note for this clone: At the DNA level, this CDR3 is encoded by other sequences in the same sample as well. V gene TRBV27 combines with J gene TRBJ2-1, with D possibly being TRBD2 (5 bases). The V end lost 6 bases, the J end lost 4 bases, and 10 bases lay between the germline ends. Looked up from germline, CDR1 is MNHEY and CDR2 is SMNVEV (reference sequence). The CDR3 covers 13 residues. CDR3 DNA sequence: TGTGCCAGCAGCCCGGGATCTTACAATGAGCAGTTCTTC. It yields the protein CASSPGSYNEQFF.

A note on this clone: Germline is not matched at one junction end, which may reflect a read error. This chain links TRBV7-2 with TRBJ2-3; 8 positions match TRBD1. CDR3 length: 15 amino acids. Looked up from germline, CDR1 is SGHTA and CDR2 is FQGNSA. The CDR3 DNA sequence: TGTGCCAGCAGCTTAGGCGAACAGGGGGATCTCGGCGGGATATTT. Translating it yields CASSLGEQGDLGGIF.

The CDR3 reads CASSHRDRQETQYF. CDR3 in DNA: TGTGCCAGCAGCCACCGGGACAGGCAAGAGACCCAGTACTTC. The chain joins TRBV11-3 to TRBJ2-5; 8 bases align to TRBD1. This CDR3 spans 14 amino acids. The germline V gene has CDR1 SGHNT and CDR2 YENEEA. With V trimmed by 5 bases and J by 2 bases, 4 bases remained unmatched.

The chain links TRBV7-3 to TRBJ1-2, with D unresolved. The CDR3 sequence is 13 residues long. The germline V and J ends were trimmed by 2 bases and 8 bases, with 12 bases remaining between them. Germline V gene sequence: CDR1 SGHTA, CDR2 FQGTGA. As DNA, the CDR3 is TGTGCCAGCAGCTTACTTCGTGGGGAAGGCTACACCTTC. Translated: CASSLLRGEGYTF. Using reference TRBV7-3 and TRBJ1-2 for the parts outside the CDR3, the full variable domain is GAGVSQTPSNKVTEKGKYVELRCDPISGHTALYWYRQSLGQGPEFLIYFQGTGAADDSGLPNDRFFAVRPEGSVSTLKIQRTERGDSAVYLCASSLLRGEGYTFGSGTRLTVV.

V usage is TRBV27 and J usage is TRBJ2-7; perhaps TRBD1 as D (5 bases). This CDR3 contains 14 residues. Germline lookup yields CDR1 MNHEY and CDR2 SMNVEV (reference sequence). V lost 6 bases and J lost 0, with 12 bases in between. The CDR3 region has the DNA TGTGCCAGCAGCACATACAGGAGCTCCTACGAGCAGTACTTC. Protein: CASSTYRSSYEQYF.

The chain joins TRBV27 to TRBJ1-2; TRBD1 might be the D (5 bases). The CDR3 spans 14 residues. The germline gives CDR1 MNHEY, CDR2 SMNVEV (reference sequence). Trimming pared 3 bases from V and 9 bases from J, leaving 17 bases between. CDR3 loop: CASSFPGDEMSYTF. CDR3 DNA sequence: TGTGCCAGCAGTTTTCCCGGGGACGAGATGAGCTACACCTTC.

Concerning this clone itself: Other DNA sequences in this sample translate to the same CDR3. The V call is TRBV6-5, the J call TRBJ2-1; 8 bases fit TRBD2. The ends lost 6 bases at V and 1 base at J; junction bases unmatched: 5. Germline assignment: CDR1 MNHEY and CDR2 SVGAGI. This CDR3 spans 15 amino acids. The CDR3 here is CASSLSGSSYNEQFF. The CDR3 DNA sequence: TGTGCCAGCAGCTTAAGCGGGAGTTCCTACAATGAGCAGTTCTTC.

Ten or more counts support this clone. V is TRBV28 and J is TRBJ2-7; weak D call: TRBD2 (5 bases). There are 12 residues in the CDR3. Trimming cost V 4 bases and J 5 bases, with 9 bases left between them. Germline V gene sequence: CDR1 MDHEN, CDR2 SYDVKM. The CDR3 DNA reads as TGTGCCAGCAGTTGGGGAGTCGACGAGCAGTACTTC. Amino acid sequence: CASSWGVDEQYF. Full variable domain (outside the CDR3, taken from reference TRBV28 and TRBJ2-7): DVKVTQSSRYLVKRTGEKVFLECVQDMDHENMFWYRQDPGLGLRLIYFSYDVKMKEKGDIPEGYSVSREKKERFSLILESASTNQTSMYLCASSWGVDEQYFGPGTRLTVT.

V usage is TRBV29-1 and J usage is TRBJ2-5; possibly TRBD2 for D (6 bases). Germline V gene lookup returns CDR1 SQVTM and CDR2 ANQGSEA. The CDR3 has 16 residues. With 6 bases removed from V and 0 bases from J, the gap between germline ends came to 20 bases. The CDR3 sequence: CSVALGVGEDQETQYF. The CDR3 DNA reads as TGCAGCGTGGCCCTGGGGGTGGGGGAGGACCAAGAGACCCAGTACTTC.

The chain employs TRBV9 and TRBJ2-7; 7 bases fit TRBD1. The germline gives CDR1 SGDLS, CDR2 YYNGEE. This CDR3 has 16 amino acids. J lost 0 bases, V lost 4 bases, and 10 bases had no gene match. The CDR3 protein is CASSPTGAPSSYEQYF. In nucleotides, the CDR3 is TGTGCCAGCAGCCCTACAGGGGCTCCGAGCTCCTACGAGCAGTACTTC.

The rearrangement links TRBV9 to TRBJ2-3; 10 nucleotides match TRBD2. V lost 3 bases, J lost 2 bases, and 6 bases stayed unmatched. The CDR3 consists of 16 residues. Germline V CDR1 and CDR2: SGDLS, YYNGEE. CDR3 sequence: CASSARTSGSTDTQYF. The CDR3 region has the DNA TGTGCCAGCAGCGCTAGGACTAGCGGATCCACAGATACGCAGTATTTT. Supplemented by reference TRBV9 and TRBJ2-3, the full variable domain reads DSGVTQTPKHLITATGQRVTLRCSPRSGDLSVYWYQQSLDQGLQFLIQYYNGEERAKGNILERFSAQQFPDLHSELNLSSLELGDSALYFCASSARTSGSTDTQYFGPGTRLTVL.

Here the CDR3 reads CASSLAGGLNQPQHF. The CDR3 nucleotides are TGTGCCAGCAGCTTAGCGGGGGGTTTAAATCAGCCCCAGCATTTT. The chain carries TRBV7-8 and TRBJ1-5; TRBD1 might be the D (5 bases). Looked up from germline, CDR1 is SGHVS and CDR2 is FQNEAQ. V was pared by 0 bases and J by 4 bases, with 10 bases between. The CDR3 spans 15 residues.

This clone was detected only a few times. J is TRBJ1-2 and V is TRBV29-1; D gene ambiguous. CDR3 length: 11 residues. V was trimmed by 6 bases and J by 7 bases, leaving 12 bases between them. Germline CDR1 SQVTM, CDR2 ANQGSEA. CDR3 in amino acids: CSVADVVGYTF. Written as DNA, the CDR3 is TGCAGCGTCGCCGACGTGGTTGGCTACACCTTC.

The chain uses TRBV11-2 and TRBJ1-2, with unresolved D. CDR3 size: 15 residues. CDR1 SGHAT and CDR2 FQNNGV come from the germline V gene. V gave up 5 bases and J gave up 5 bases, with 18 bases separating them. This chain's CDR3 is CASSPTPAFSYGYTF. The CDR3 DNA reads TGTGCCAGCAGCCCGACCCCAGCCTTCTCTTATGGCTACACCTTC.

The genes are TRBV6-5 and TRBJ2-3; 9 bases line up with TRBD1. Germline lookup yields CDR1 MNHEY and CDR2 SVGAGI. V was clipped by 5 bases and J by 3 bases; unmatched bases: 3. This CDR3 comprises 14 residues. Here the CDR3 reads CASSQTGGTDTQYF. For the CDR3, the DNA is TGTGCCAGCAGTCAGACAGGGGGGACAGATACGCAGTATTTT.